This T cell receptor (beta chain) stems from a study of T cell responses to AZD1222 COVID-19 vaccine. Points on this clone: Its antigen is still unknown.

V lost 3 bases, J lost 2 bases, and 4 bases stayed unmatched. Germline assignment: CDR1 LNHNV and CDR2 YYDKDF (reference sequence). The CDR3 has 15 residues. This table comes from immunoSEQ multiplex PCR, and its TCRdb copy is limited to in-frame clones, with some not included. The data hold approximately 150,000 clones, with 92% observed a single time. Second-dose timings of about 4 or about 12 weeks were pooled. Study-level findings and limits: Clonal diversity may have been underestimated in mostly white British donors. Epitopes outside B.1.351 and B.1.1.7 mutated regions reportedly drew nearly half of spike TCRs.

The origin of this receptor is an adult who received the AZD1222 COVID-19 vaccine. V and J are TRBV15 and TRBJ1-1; 9 bases map to TRBD1. The sequences come from peripheral blood, collected 28 days after the second AZD1222 dose. DNA for the CDR3: TGTGCCACCAGCAGCCAAACAGGGGGCAACACTGAAGCTTTCTTT. It codes for CATSSQTGGNTEAFF.